These T cell receptor beta chains were read from a single sample in a study of Ad26.COV2.S vaccination and SARS-CoV-2 variants. Repertoires were generated with immunoSEQ multiplex PCR, while TCRdb's copy carries only in-frame clones and drops some. The sample records about 400,000 clones, around 91% being singletons. Here the sequenced sample was peripheral blood, taken in a trial of Ad26.COV2.S vaccine versus placebo. The receptors here all came from a person aged 18-65 years who received the Ad26.COV2.S COVID-19 vaccine or a placebo. CDR3s include the opening cysteine and the closing phenylalanine or tryptophan. Each record gives: J gene, V gene, CDR3 protein.

J: TRBJ1-2
V: TRBV18
CDR3: CASSPKGDYYGYTF

J: TRBJ2-2
V: TRBV6-5
CDR3: CASITQGWAGELFF

J: TRBJ2-7
V: TRBV7-2
CDR3: CASSLVGQGDYEQYF

J: TRBJ2-7
V: TRBV5-1
CDR3: CASSFQGTYEQYF

J: TRBJ1-3
V: TRBV10-3
CDR3: CATRDSAVTGNTIYF

J: TRBJ2-1
V: TRBV27
CDR3: CASSLAEGGAVYNEQFF

J: TRBJ2-5
V: TRBV11-3
CDR3: CASNVGVEETQYF

J: TRBJ1-2
V: TRBV30
CDR3: CAWSPPPGGGYGYTF

J: TRBJ1-6
V: TRBV18
CDR3: CASSEDSYNSPLHF

J: TRBJ2-7
V: TRBV3-1/TRBV3-2
CDR3: CASSLGAGSSYEQYF

J: TRBJ2-7
V: TRBV7-6
CDR3: CASSPSGSRYEQYF

J: TRBJ2-4
V: TRBV28
CDR3: CASSSLGQGALKNIQYF

J: TRBJ2-5
V: TRBV12-5
CDR3: CASGGTAIQETQYF

J: TRBJ1-4
V: TRBV5-6
CDR3: CASSLGQGNEKLFF

J: TRBJ2-2
V: TRBV4-1
CDR3: CASSQGAGSGELFF

J: TRBJ2-7
V: TRBV2
CDR3: CASSGQLYEQYF

J: TRBJ1-6
V: TRBV5-4
CDR3: CASSLGGRGAKSPLHF

J: TRBJ2-1
V: TRBV6-2/TRBV6-3
CDR3: CASSRAGARSYNEQFF

J: TRBJ1-6
V: TRBV28
CDR3: CASGTIYNSPLHF

J: TRBJ2-1
V: TRBV9
CDR3: CASSAGLSYNEQFF

J: TRBJ2-5
V: TRBV28
CDR3: CASSQGVGGTQYF

J: TRBJ1-6
V: TRBV6-5
CDR3: CASSPSGGGSPLHF

J: TRBJ2-5
V: TRBV20-1
CDR3: CSASTLAASRTQYF

J: TRBJ1-2
V: TRBV24-1
CDR3: CATSDPQGRYGYTF

J: TRBJ2-1
V: TRBV7-3
CDR3: CASSLSSGRANEQFF

J: TRBJ2-1
V: TRBV24-1
CDR3: CATSDRLAAYNEQFF

J: TRBJ2-7
V: TRBV24-1
CDR3: CATSEGAGAYEQYF

J: TRBJ2-1
V: TRBV11-3
CDR3: CASSLGTTVLNEQFF

J: TRBJ1-2
V: TRBV27
CDR3: CASSLFPDSYGYTF

J: TRBJ2-7
V: TRBV6-2/TRBV6-3
CDR3: CASSLLSYEQYF

J: TRBJ1-1
V: TRBV7-2
CDR3: CASSLVFRSTEAFF

J: TRBJ2-5
V: TRBV6-2/TRBV6-3
CDR3: CASSHNSRTGNWQETQYF

J: TRBJ2-5
V: TRBV27
CDR3: CASKQAGGPAETQYF